The sequence of this T cell receptor beta chain was determined in a study of persistence of HIV-infected CD4 T cells. On this clone: Its specificity is not known.

CDR3 length: 16 amino acids. With 2 bases clipped from V and 4 bases from J, the junction kept 9 bases outside the gene matches. CDR1 is MGHRA and CDR2 is YSYEKL in the germline V gene. Sequencing used immunoSEQ version 4 in survey mode. Clones were sequenced by immunoSEQ multiplex PCR, and TCRdb holds only the in-frame ones, with some missing. Here the sample spans some 58,000 clones, roughly 77% being singletons. The stimulus was an HIV-1 Gag 15-mer peptide pool, 1 ug/peptide/mL. Sorted nonresponding memory CD4+ T cells were CD40L-negative, CD69-negative, CD45RO-high. The genes are TRBV4-1 and TRBJ1-2, with 8 bases that match TRBD1. The material sequenced was CD4+ T cells sorted from PBMCs after 18-hour stimulation, taken from a patient who received antiretroviral therapy. The receptor comes from an adult man with HIV who was CMV-seropositive. CDR3 amino acids: CASSQPPGQGSYGYTF. In DNA, the CDR3 is TGCGCCAGCAGCCAACCTCCTGGACAGGGTTCCTATGGCTACACCTTC.